This TCR beta chain was observed in a study of CDR3 diversity in severe acne. This clonotype was counted at least ten times. TCRdb re-called the PCR reads with MiXCR, one entry per CDR3 protein. The table lists fewer than 100,000 distinct CDR3 sequences, 50% to 65% of them singletons. Per germline, CDR1 LNHDA and CDR2 SQIVND (reference sequence). V was cut by 0 bases and J by 2 bases, with 14 bases left in between. The CDR3 covers 17 residues. This clonotype was obtained from a male donor in good health, without acne. Sequencing was carried out using blood. This rearrangement joins TRBV19 to TRBJ2-1; D is perhaps TRBD2 (6 bases). CDR3 protein: CASSIDPPSAPYNEQFF. Here the CDR3 DNA reads TGTGCCAGTAGTATAGATCCGCCTAGCGCACCCTACAATGAGCAGTTCTTC. Together with reference TRBV19 and TRBJ2-1, the CDR3 gives the full variable domain: DGGITQSPKYLFRKEGQNVTLSCEQNLNHDAMYWYRQDPGQGLRLIYYSQIVNDFQKGDIAEGYSVSREKKESFPLTVTSAQKNPTAFYLCASSIDPPSAPYNEQFFGPGTRLTVL.